A single sample gave rise to the 20 T cell receptor beta chains below, sequenced in a study of technical replicates of blood from several donors. TCRdb keeps only in-frame clones here, not all; method: immunoSEQ multiplex PCR. The sample contains approximately 16,000 clones, 86% of which appear only once. The sample was PBMCs. The source is a human donor in good health.

Only one count was recorded for this clone. The rearrangement links TRBV29-1 to TRBJ2-5; a possible D gene is TRBD1 (6 bases). Trimming left V 8 bases short and J 5 bases short, with 21 bases between. CDR1 is SQVTM, CDR2 ANQGSEA, per germline. This CDR3 contains 14 residues. CDR3 DNA: TGCAGCAGCATGCCATTGACAGGTTTGGAGACCCAGTACTTC. Translating gives CSSMPLTGLETQYF. The full variable domain, with the rest looked up from reference TRBV29-1 and TRBJ2-5, is SAVISQKPSRDICQRGTSLTIQCQVDSQVTMMFWYRQQPGQSLTLIATANQGSEATYESGFVIDKFPISRPNLTFSTLTVSNMSPEDSSIYLCSSMPLTGLETQYFGPGTRLLVL.

This clone has just a few counts. V usage is TRBV27 and J usage is TRBJ1-4; 8 nucleotides line up with TRBD1. The CDR3 runs 14 residues. Trimming removed 6 bases from V and 4 bases from J; junction bases left unmatched: 4. Germline V gives CDR1 MNHEY, CDR2 SMNVEV (reference sequence). This chain's CDR3 is CASRPQGGNEKLFF. The CDR3 bases are TGTGCCAGCAGACCACAGGGGGGTAATGAAAAACTGTTTTTT.

This chain connects TRBV5-4 to TRBJ2-7; D is perhaps TRBD2 (5 bases). Deletions cut 1 base from V and 2 bases from J, with 13 bases between. Germline CDR1 reads SGHNT; CDR2 reads YYREEE (reference sequence). This CDR3 is 15 amino acids long. CDR3 bases: TGTGCCAGCAGCTTGTCGGGGAAATTCCCCTACGAGCAGTACTTC. Its protein is CASSLSGKFPYEQYF.

This chain uses TRBV7-6 with TRBJ2-1, with 13 positions matching TRBD2. CDR3 length: 15 amino acids. CDR1 SGHVS and CDR2 FNYEAQ come from the germline V gene. V dropped 3 bases and J dropped 10; count of bases not matched to a gene: 6. The CDR3 DNA follows: TGTGCCAGCAGCTTGGGACTAGCGGGAAGGGAGGAGCAGTTCTTC. Its translation: CASSLGLAGREEQFF.

CDR3 residues: CASRTGERNTEAFF. For the CDR3, the DNA is TGTGCCAGTCGGACGGGAGAGAGGAACACTGAAGCTTTCTTT. The chain carries TRBV19 and TRBJ1-1, with unresolved D. CDR3 size: 14 residues. V gave up 8 bases and J gave up 1 base, with 14 bases separating them. Per germline, CDR1 LNHDA and CDR2 SQIVND (reference sequence).

This chain connects TRBV28 to TRBJ2-4; D remains unclear. With 3 bases removed from V and 1 base from J, the gap between germline ends came to 10 bases. The germline V gene has CDR1 MDHEN and CDR2 SYDVKM. CDR3 size: 15 residues. CDR3 in amino acids: CASSFGSPAKNIQYF. Written as DNA, the CDR3 is TGTGCCAGCAGTTTTGGCAGTCCGGCCAAAAACATTCAGTACTTC.

The gene calls are TRBV7-6 and TRBJ1-3, with TRBD1 matching over 8 bases. This CDR3 contains 17 residues. Losses at the gene ends were 4 bases for V and 2 bases for J; bases not matched to a gene: 10. CDR1 is SGHVS, CDR2 FNYEAQ, per germline. The CDR3, as DNA: TGTGCCAGCAGCTCTGGGGGACAGGTGGTGACTGGAAACACCATATATTTT. This gives the protein CASSSGGQVVTGNTIYF.

The rearrangement joins TRBV6-5 to TRBJ1-5; D is perhaps TRBD1 (5 bases). The CDR3 length is 15 residues. Germline CDR1 MNHEY, CDR2 SVGAGI. With 2 bases removed from V and 4 bases from J, the gap between germline ends came to 12 bases. CDR3: CASSYRRGPNQPQHF. The CDR3, as DNA: TGTGCCAGCAGTTACAGAAGGGGCCCTAATCAGCCCCAGCATTTT.

J is TRBJ1-2 and V is TRBV27; 8 nucleotides match TRBD1. The CDR3 spans 20 residues. Germline CDR1 reads MNHEY; CDR2 reads SMNVEV (reference sequence). J gave up 2 bases and V 2 bases, and 19 bases lay outside the gene matches. CDR3 in DNA: TGTGCCAGCAGTTTACTTCCCCAGGGGGCCCTATTAACTTTCAACTATGGCTACACCTTC. Translation gives CASSLLPQGALLTFNYGYTF.

The J gene is TRBJ2-3, the V gene TRBV6-1; 8 nucleotides align to TRBD2. Trimming cost V 0 bases and J 4 bases; bases outside gene matches: 9. This CDR3 has 17 amino acids. Per the germline V gene, CDR1 is MNHNS and CDR2 is SASEGT. This chain's CDR3 is CASSEAPAGGWADTQYF. The CDR3 region has the DNA TGTGCCAGCAGTGAAGCCCCCGCGGGGGGATGGGCAGATACGCAGTATTTT.

The chain combines TRBV6-4 with TRBJ2-3, with 8 bases fitting TRBD2. After removal of 3 bases from V and 3 bases from J, the junction contained 5 bases not matched to a gene. Germline loops: CDR1 MRHNA, CDR2 SNTAGT. The CDR3 extends over 15 amino acids. This CDR3 reads CASSDGLALTDTQYF. Here the CDR3 DNA reads TGTGCCAGCAGTGATGGACTAGCTCTTACAGATACGCAGTATTTT.

With respect to this clone: Mismatch with germline at one junction end may stem from a read error. In DNA, the CDR3 is TGCGCGACGGGGCTAGCGGACACTTACGAGCAGTACTTC. It encodes CATGLADTYEQYF. This sequence joins TRBV6-6 and TRBJ2-7; 7 bases map to TRBD2. CDR1 and CDR2 (germline): MNHNY, SVGAGI (reference sequence). The CDR3 length is 13 residues.

The chain employs TRBV10-3 and TRBJ2-6, with TRBD1 identical over 8 bases. This CDR3 has 17 amino acids. V was pared by 5 bases and J by 0 bases, with 6 bases of the junction left unmatched. Germline V gene data show CDR1 as ENHRY and CDR2 as SYGVKD. In nucleotides, the CDR3 is TGTGCCATCAGTTTTGGACAGGGAAGCTCTGGGGCCAACGTCCTGACTTTC. This gives the protein CAISFGQGSSGANVLTF.

The V gene is TRBV10-3, the J gene TRBJ2-7, with D hard to call. Trimming pared 2 bases from V and 6 bases from J, leaving 14 bases between. The CDR3 runs 14 residues. Per germline, CDR1 ENHRY and CDR2 SYGVKD. The CDR3 region is CAISELTISPEQYF. The CDR3 nucleotides are TGTGCCATCAGTGAGCTAACCATCTCACCCGAGCAGTACTTC.

The CDR3 sequence: CASSPPSGFYNEQFF. CDR3 DNA: TGTGCCAGCTCACCACCAAGCGGTTTCTACAATGAGCAGTTCTTC. The chain couples TRBV18 to TRBJ2-1; the D gene is possibly TRBD2 (5 bases). Germline CDR1 reads KGHSH; CDR2 reads LQKENI. The CDR3 spans 15 residues. V gave up 0 bases and J gave up 3 bases, with 9 bases separating them.

As for this clone: Mismatch with germline at one junction end may stem from a read error. The chain links TRBV14 to TRBJ1-4; 10 bases agree with TRBD1. CDR3 length: 16 residues. Germline assignment: CDR1 SGHDN and CDR2 FVKESK. The CDR3 protein is CAGSPRTGGTNEKLFF. CDR3 DNA: TGTGCCGGCAGCCCCCGGACAGGGGGTACTAATGAAAAACTGTTTTTT.

This chain connects TRBV7-2 to TRBJ1-1; 7 bases are a match to TRBD1. After removal of 4 bases from V and 3 bases from J, the junction contained 2 bases not matched to a gene. Germline assignment: CDR1 SGHTA and CDR2 FQGNSA. The CDR3 consists of 13 residues. CDR3 sequence: CASSYTGDTEAFF. In nucleotides, the CDR3 is TGTGCCAGCAGCTACACAGGGGACACTGAAGCTTTCTTT.

V and J are TRBV5-1 and TRBJ2-1, with 7 nucleotides matching TRBD2. Germline trimming cut 7 bases from V and 0 bases from J; bases unmatched to any gene: 10. Germline V gene data show CDR1 as SGHRS and CDR2 as YFSETQ. The CDR3 covers 16 residues. The CDR3 sequence is CASAVGGSNSYNEQFF. The CDR3 nucleotides are TGCGCCAGCGCGGTCGGGGGGTCTAACTCCTACAATGAGCAGTTCTTC.

The genes are TRBV9 and TRBJ2-7; the match to TRBD2 covers 7 bases. V lost 2 bases to trimming and J lost 3 bases; unmatched junction nucleotides: 5. This CDR3 is built from 14 residues. Germline lookup yields CDR1 SGDLS and CDR2 YYNGEE. The CDR3 region has the DNA TGTGCCAGCAGCGTTCTCCCGGGGGGCTACGAGCAGTACTTC. Its protein product is CASSVLPGGYEQYF.

The rearrangement joins TRBV4-2 to TRBJ1-4; tentative D call: TRBD1 (6 bases). The CDR3 sequence is 17 residues long. The germline V gene encodes CDR1 LGHNA and CDR2 YNFKEQ. Trimming pared 0 bases from V and 4 bases from J, leaving 15 bases between. The CDR3 nucleotides read TGTGCCAGCAGCCAAGAGGTCCAGGGGTTCGGTAATGAAAAACTGTTTTTT. It translates to CASSQEVQGFGNEKLFF.